These T cell receptor beta chains were read from a single sample in a study of blood T cell repertoires in COVID-19. TCRdb's table, derived via immunoSEQ multiplex PCR, lists solely in-frame clones and lacks some. The sample yields some 350,000 clones, more than 70% seen once. The material sequenced was peripheral blood. Receptors originate from a woman in her twenties or thirties with COVID-19, enrolled during active disease. Both conserved end residues are part of each CDR3. Fields, in order: J gene, V gene, clone size, D gene, CDR3 DNA, CDR3 protein. A D gene is named only where the DNA matches it firmly. Clone sizes are given selectively: once, few, many, or a class where the clone is expanded.

TRBJ1-2,TRBV28,-,TRBD1,TGTGCCAGCAGTTTTGGCGCGACAGGGGACTATGGCTACACCTTC,CASSFGATGDYGYTF
TRBJ2-1,TRBV19,-,TRBD1,TGTGCCAGTAGTATAGTGTGGACAGGGGGCATGAATGAGCAGTTCTTC,CASSIVWTGGMNEQFF
TRBJ2-1,TRBV24-1,-,-,TGTGCCACCAGTGTGACAGACCGGCTCAATGAGCAGTTCTTC,CATSVTDRLNEQFF
TRBJ1-3,TRBV5-4,-,TRBD1,TGTGCCAGCAGCGAGGACAGGGGGTCTGGAAACACCATATATTTT,CASSEDRGSGNTIYF
TRBJ2-3,TRBV7-2,-,TRBD1,TGTGCCAGCAGCTCCGGAACAGGGGGCGCCGGCACAGATACGCAGTATTTT,CASSSGTGGAGTDTQYF
TRBJ1-2,TRBV4-1,-,-,TGCGCCAGCAGCCAAGAGCGGGACCTTTATAACTATGGCTACACCTTC,CASSQERDLYNYGYTF
TRBJ2-5,TRBV5-4,-,-,TGTGCCAGCAGCTTGCATTCGGCGGCGCAAGAGACCCAGTACTTC,CASSLHSAAQETQYF
TRBJ2-4,TRBV6-2/TRBV6-3,-,TRBD1,TGTGCCAGCAGTTACTCACCTTTCACAGGGACTCAGGGGGCAAACATTCAGTACTTC,CASSYSPFTGTQGANIQYF
TRBJ1-3,TRBV5-5,-,TRBD1,TGTGCCAGCAGTTCTGACAGGGCTGGAAACACCATATATTTT,CASSSDRAGNTIYF
TRBJ2-3,TRBV6-5,-,TRBD2,TGTGCCAGCAGGGGACTAGCTAGCACAGATACGCAGTATTTT,CASRGLASTDTQYF
TRBJ2-3,TRBV10-1,few,TRBD1,TGCGCCAGCAGTCTGGACAGGCAGGCAGATACGCAGTATTTT,CASSLDRQADTQYF
TRBJ2-1,TRBV5-1,-,-,TGCGCCAGCAGCTTGGCCGGCGGCTCACCCTACAATGAGCAGTTCTTC,CASSLAGGSPYNEQFF
TRBJ1-1,TRBV11-2,-,-,TGTGCCAGCAGCCCCCAGGGTAGGAACACTGAAGCTTTCTTT,CASSPQGRNTEAFF
TRBJ2-3,TRBV9,-,-,TGTGCCAGCAGCGTAGAGCGGGATACGCAGTATTTT,CASSVERDTQYF
TRBJ2-3,TRBV29-1,-,TRBD2,TGCAGCGTCGATGTTTGGGCCGTTAGCGGGTCCACAGATACGCAGTATTTT,CSVDVWAVSGSTDTQYF
TRBJ2-1,TRBV24-1,-,TRBD1,TGTGCCACCAGTGAAGGTTTCTCTCCCCGGGACAGGGTGGTTCTGGAGCAGTTCTTC,CATSEGFSPRDRVVLEQFF
TRBJ2-1,TRBV2,-,TRBD1,TGTGCCAGAAACCCGGGACAGGGATCGGGTGAGCAGTTCTTC,CARNPGQGSGEQFF
TRBJ1-1,TRBV12-3/TRBV12-4,-,-,TGTGCCAGCAGAACAGGGACTGAAGCTTTCTTT,CASRTGTEAFF
TRBJ1-2,TRBV24-1,-,-,TGTGCCACCAGTGATTCTATGTCCCCTTCCGCGGAGGGCTACACCTTC,CATSDSMSPSAEGYTF
TRBJ1-6,TRBV4-3,-,-,TGCGCCAGCAGCCAAGCGGGGGGGGGCGTGGAGACACCCCTCCACTTT,CASSQAGGGVETPLHF
TRBJ2-3,TRBV7-2,-,-,TGTGCCAGCAGCTTAGGTACTAGTTTAGCAGATACGCAGTATTTT,CASSLGTSLADTQYF
TRBJ2-5,TRBV11-2,-,TRBD1,TGTGCCAGCAGTCGGGACAGTTGGTACCAAGAGACCCAGTACTTC,CASSRDSWYQETQYF
TRBJ2-2,TRBV2,few,TRBD2,TGTGCCAGCAGGTCTGGACTAGCGGGGGGCCGTAACACCGGGGAGCTGTTTTTT,CASRSGLAGGRNTGELFF